Listed here are 20 T cell receptor beta chains from one sample, sequenced in a study of cytomegalovirus exposure and HLA in healthy donors. The primer mix had 60 Vbeta and 13 Jbeta primers. Method: immunoSEQ multiplex PCR; TCRdb's copy keeps in-frame clones and lacks some. This listing includes 85,000 to 110,000 clones. Sequenced material: PBMCs. These receptors originate from a man aged 35 to 55 in good health and CMV-seronegative.

This chain links TRBV2 with TRBJ1-5; D is ambiguous. The CDR3 is 15 residues long. CDR1 and CDR2 from the germline V gene are SNHLY and FYNNEI. Trimming pared 1 base from V and 2 bases from J, leaving 9 bases between. The CDR3 sequence: CASSEGGGGNQPQHF. The CDR3 DNA sequence: TGTGCCAGCAGTGAAGGGGGAGGAGGCAATCAGCCCCAGCATTTT.

This chain links TRBV29-1 with TRBJ1-5, with D maybe TRBD1 (5 bases). The CDR3 spans 17 residues. CDR1 and CDR2 (germline): SQVTM, ANQGSEA. With 8 bases removed from V and 0 bases from J, the gap between germline ends came to 23 bases. CDR3 residues: CSPQTWGVGHSNQPQHF. The DNA of the CDR3 is TGCAGCCCTCAAACATGGGGCGTGGGGCATAGCAATCAGCCCCAGCATTTT.

The chain joins TRBV5-4 to TRBJ2-5; 11 bases match TRBD2. The DNA matches TRBJ2-7 better at its end, which makes the J call doubtful. The CDR3 length is 16 residues. Germline loops: CDR1 SGHNT, CDR2 YYREEE (reference sequence). CDR3 nucleotide sequence: TGTGCCAGCAGACACGGGACTAGCGGAGTCTCCTACGAGCAGTACTTC. Translated, it gives CASRHGTSGVSYEQYF.

V is TRBV4-2 and J is TRBJ1-2; D unresolved. Trimming removed 4 bases at V and 2 bases at J, with 14 bases between. The CDR3 contains 15 residues. The germline V gene encodes CDR1 LGHNA and CDR2 YNFKEQ. The CDR3, as DNA: TGTGCCAGCAGCCGAGAGAGAGGTGAGAACTATGGCTACACCTTC. As protein: CASSRERGENYGYTF.

DNA of the CDR3: TGTGCCAGCAGCTTAGGGGCCGAAACACAAGAGACCCAGTACTTC. The encoded protein is CASSLGAETQETQYF. This sequence joins TRBV7-2 and TRBJ2-5; no firm D call. Germline V CDR1 and CDR2: SGHTA, FQGNSA. CDR3 length equals 15 residues. Deletions cut 1 base from V and 2 bases from J, with 11 bases between. Looking up the rest from reference TRBV7-2 and TRBJ2-5 gives the full variable domain: GAGVSQSPSNKVTEKGKDVELRCDPISGHTALYWYRQSLGQGLEFLIYFQGNSAPDKSGLPSDRFSAERTGGSVSTLTIQRTQQEDSAVYLCASSLGAETQETQYFGPGTRLLVL.

The chain couples TRBV6-4 to TRBJ2-7; 7 nucleotides align to TRBD2. V shed 6 bases, J shed 4 bases, and the junction held 6 bases outside the gene matches. This CDR3 has 13 residues. CDR1 and CDR2 (germline): MRHNA, SNTAGT. CDR3 DNA: TGTGCCAGCAGCCGGGAGGCCGGTTACGAGCAGTACTTC. As protein: CASSREAGYEQYF.

The V and J genes are TRBV23-1 and TRBJ2-5; TRBD1 matches 10 bases. TRBV23-1 is flagged as an ORF with uncertain function. V gave up 4 bases and J gave up 3 bases; unmatched junction bases: 8. This CDR3 is 16 amino acids long. The CDR3 DNA reads TGCGCCAGCAGTCGAGATGACAGGGGGCAGGAAGAGACCCAGTACTTC. Its protein product is CASSRDDRGQEETQYF.

V is TRBV11-2 and J is TRBJ1-4; D is possibly TRBD1 (5 bases). CDR1 is SGHAT and CDR2 is FQNNGV in the germline V gene. Trimming left V 4 bases short and J 4 bases short, with 16 bases between. This CDR3 comprises 16 residues. This CDR3 reads CASSSSRVVGNEKLFF. In DNA, the CDR3 is TGTGCCAGCAGCTCATCCAGGGTCGTTGGTAATGAAAAACTGTTTTTT. The whole variable domain, filled in from reference TRBV11-2 and TRBJ1-4, reads EAGVAQSPRYKIIEKRQSVAFWCNPISGHATLYWYQQILGQGPKLLIQFQNNGVVDDSQLPKDRFSAERLKGVDSTLKIQPAKLEDSAVYLCASSSSRVVGNEKLFFGSGTQLSVL.

The chain joins TRBV7-8 to TRBJ1-5, with D maybe TRBD1 (5 bases). CDR1 and CDR2 from the germline V gene are SGHVS and FQNEAQ. The V end lost 2 bases, the J end lost 1 base, and 12 bases lay between the germline ends. This CDR3 is 16 amino acids long. The CDR3 sequence: CASSLNGATSNQPQHF. CDR3 nucleotide sequence: TGTGCCAGCAGCTTAAATGGGGCAACGAGCAATCAGCCCCAGCATTTT.

This chain uses TRBV28 with TRBJ2-4; 7 nucleotides agree with TRBD1. Per the germline V gene, CDR1 is MDHEN and CDR2 is SYDVKM. The V and J ends lost 6 bases and 7 bases, in that order; junction bases with no gene match: 3. The CDR3 length is 12 residues. The CDR3 bases are TGTGCCAGCAGCATACAGGGGAACATTCAGTACTTC. Amino acids: CASSIQGNIQYF.

The CDR3 DNA reads as TGCGCCAGCAGCGGGGGGACAGGGGTTGAAAAACTGTTTTTT. Translated, it gives CASSGGTGVEKLFF. The chain joins TRBV5-1 to TRBJ1-4; 10 bases map to TRBD1. This CDR3 is built from 14 residues. V shed 4 bases, J shed 7 bases, and the junction held 4 bases outside the gene matches. CDR1 is SGHRS, CDR2 YFSETQ, per germline.

The chain couples TRBV5-1 to TRBJ2-7, with 8 bases matching TRBD2. This CDR3 comprises 16 residues. Germline values: CDR1 SGHRS, CDR2 YFSETQ. J lost 0 bases, V lost 4 bases, and 9 bases had no gene match. CDR3 bases: TGCGCCAGCAGCCCCCGGGGGGGATCGGGCTCCTACGAGCAGTACTTC. Its translation: CASSPRGGSGSYEQYF.

V usage is TRBV10-3 and J usage is TRBJ1-2; D might be TRBD1 (6 bases). V lost 8 bases and J lost 5, with 12 bases in between. This CDR3 is 12 amino acids long. The germline CDR1 and CDR2 sequences are ENHRY and SYGVKD. CDR3 DNA: TGTGCCATCGCAGGGACAAGTTATGGCTACACCTTC. This translates into CAIAGTSYGYTF.

This chain connects TRBV4-2 to TRBJ2-7, with unresolved D. The CDR3 totals 13 residues. Germline CDR1 is LGHNA and CDR2 is YNFKEQ. Deletions cut 3 bases from V and 4 bases from J, with 10 bases between. The CDR3 reads CASSHEHGYEQYF. The CDR3 DNA is TGTGCCAGCAGCCATGAACATGGTTACGAGCAGTACTTC.

V gene TRBV6-6 combines with J gene TRBJ2-5, with 7 bases that match TRBD2. The germline V gene has CDR1 MNHNY and CDR2 SVGAGI (reference sequence). The junction had 11 bases not matched to a gene; V was cut back by 4 bases and J by 6 bases. The CDR3 spans 15 residues. CDR3 amino acids: CASSSGTGEGKTQYF. CDR3 bases: TGTGCCAGCAGTTCCGGGACTGGGGAGGGGAAGACCCAGTACTTC.

This clone is identified as medium-sized from frequency. This chain links TRBV2 with TRBJ2-7; perhaps TRBD1 as D (6 bases). The germline V and J ends were trimmed by 2 bases and 0 bases, with 11 bases remaining between them. The germline V gene has CDR1 SNHLY and CDR2 FYNNEI. The CDR3 runs to 15 residues. The CDR3 sequence is CASSEWSGVSYEQYF. As DNA, the CDR3 is TGTGCCAGCAGTGAATGGTCAGGGGTCTCCTACGAGCAGTACTTC.

The J gene is TRBJ2-3, the V gene TRBV13; 8 bases are shared with TRBD2. V was clipped by 1 base and J by 6 bases; unmatched bases: 9. CDR1 is PRHDT, CDR2 FYEKMQ, per germline (reference sequence). The CDR3 is 16 residues long. CDR3 region: CASSLETGGASDTQYF. For the CDR3, the DNA is TGTGCCAGCAGCTTAGAGACGGGGGGGGCGTCGGATACGCAGTATTTT.

This chain uses TRBV7-9 with TRBJ2-5, with 15 bases lining up with TRBD2. CDR3 size: 18 residues. Germline CDR1 SEHNR, CDR2 FQNEAQ (reference sequence). The V segment lost 5 bases and the J segment 2 bases; nucleotides outside the gene matches: 9. As DNA, the CDR3 is TGTGCCAGCAGCCAGGGACTAGCGGGGGGCAATTTTCAAGAGACCCAGTACTTC. Translated, it gives CASSQGLAGGNFQETQYF.

The CDR3 DNA is TGCGCCAGCAGCCAAGAAATCGCGGGGGAGATCACTGAAGCTTTCTTT. This sequence encodes CASSQEIAGEITEAFF. This chain uses TRBV4-1 with TRBJ1-1; TRBD1 might be the D (5 bases). Germline-derived CDR1 and CDR2 are MGHRA and YSYEKL. CDR3 size: 16 residues. Trimming took 0 bases from V and 4 from J, leaving 15 bases between them.

The chain is built from TRBV19 and TRBJ2-3, with D possibly TRBD1 on 5 matching bases. This CDR3 region has 15 residues. Trimming took 6 bases from V and 1 from J, leaving 14 bases between them. Germline V gives CDR1 LNHDA, CDR2 SQIVND (reference sequence). The CDR3 protein is CASRTQGIGTDTQYF. The CDR3 DNA follows: TGTGCCAGTAGGACTCAGGGTATTGGCACAGATACGCAGTATTTT.